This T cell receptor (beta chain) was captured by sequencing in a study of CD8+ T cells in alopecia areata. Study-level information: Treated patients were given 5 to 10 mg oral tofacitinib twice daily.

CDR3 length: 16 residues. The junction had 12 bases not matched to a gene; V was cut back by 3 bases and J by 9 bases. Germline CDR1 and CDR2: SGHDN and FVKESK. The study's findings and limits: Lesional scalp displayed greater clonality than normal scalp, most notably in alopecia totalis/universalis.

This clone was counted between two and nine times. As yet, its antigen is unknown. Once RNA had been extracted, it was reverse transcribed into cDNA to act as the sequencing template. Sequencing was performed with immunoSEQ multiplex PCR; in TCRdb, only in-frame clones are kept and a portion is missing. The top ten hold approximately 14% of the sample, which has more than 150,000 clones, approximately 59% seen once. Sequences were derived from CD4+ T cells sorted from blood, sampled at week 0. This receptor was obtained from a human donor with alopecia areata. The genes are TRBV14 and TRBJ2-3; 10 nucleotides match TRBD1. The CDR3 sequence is CASSHRAGQGIGTQYF. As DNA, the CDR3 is TGTGCCAGCAGCCATCGGGCGGGACAGGGGATTGGGACGCAGTATTTT.